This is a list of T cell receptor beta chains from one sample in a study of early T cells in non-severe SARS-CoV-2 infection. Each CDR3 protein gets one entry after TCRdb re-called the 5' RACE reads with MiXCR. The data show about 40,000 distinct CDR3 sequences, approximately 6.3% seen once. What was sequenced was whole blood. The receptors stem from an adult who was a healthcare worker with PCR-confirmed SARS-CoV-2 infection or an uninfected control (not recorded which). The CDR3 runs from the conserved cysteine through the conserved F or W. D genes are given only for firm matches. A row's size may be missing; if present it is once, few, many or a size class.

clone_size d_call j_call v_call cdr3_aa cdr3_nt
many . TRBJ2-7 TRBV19 CASSIGPGRYEQYF TGTGCCAGTAGTATAGGTCCAGGCCGCTACGAGCAGTACTTC
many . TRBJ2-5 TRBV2 CASSVDYQETQYF TGTGCCAGCAGTGTGGACTACCAAGAGACCCAGTACTTC
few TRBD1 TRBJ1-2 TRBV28 CASRTTGVVNYGYTF TGTGCCAGCAGGACGACAGGGGTAGTTAACTATGGCTACACCTTC
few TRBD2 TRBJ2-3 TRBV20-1 CSARASGTDTQYF TGCAGTGCTCGAGCTAGCGGGACAGATACGCAGTATTTT
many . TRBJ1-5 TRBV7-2 CASSVERGLHQPQHF TGTGCCAGCAGCGTAGAGAGGGGCCTTCATCAGCCCCAGCATTTT
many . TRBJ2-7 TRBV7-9 CASSPARTYEQYF TGTGCCAGCAGCCCAGCTCGTACCTACGAGCAGTACTTC
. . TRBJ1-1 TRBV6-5 CASSPGRGRLNTEAFF TGTGCCAGCAGCCCGGGCAGGGGTCGACTGAACACTGAAGCTTTCTTT
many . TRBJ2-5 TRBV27 CASSLSGPRETQYF TGTGCCAGCAGTTTATCAGGGCCAAGAGAGACCCAGTACTTC
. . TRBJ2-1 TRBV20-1 CSAREGSYNEQFF TGCAGTGCTAGAGAGGGCTCCTACAATGAGCAGTTCTTC
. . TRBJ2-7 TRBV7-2 CASSLGPFPPEQYF TGTGCCAGCAGCTTAGGGCCGTTTCCCCCCGAGCAGTACTTC
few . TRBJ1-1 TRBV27 CASSFGGLGNTEAFF TGTGCCAGCAGTTTCGGTGGACTCGGGAACACTGAAGCTTTCTTT
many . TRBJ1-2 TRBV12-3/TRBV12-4 CASSLAQTGYTF TGTGCCAGCAGTTTAGCTCAAACTGGCTACACCTTC
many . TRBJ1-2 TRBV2 CASSDGQRTYGYTF TGTGCCAGCAGCGATGGCCAACGGACCTATGGCTACACCTTC
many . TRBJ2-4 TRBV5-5 CASSLKGQELAKNIQYF TGTGCCAGCAGCTTGAAAGGGCAGGAACTAGCCAAAAACATTCAGTACTTC
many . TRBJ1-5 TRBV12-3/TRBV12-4 CASSRDVPQPQHF TGTGCCAGCAGTAGGGACGTACCTCAGCCCCAGCATTTT
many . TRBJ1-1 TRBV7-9 CASSPVSTEAFF TGTGCCAGCAGCCCGGTTAGTACTGAAGCTTTCTTT
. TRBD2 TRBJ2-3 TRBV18 CASSPGLAGESDTQYF TGTGCCAGCTCACCGGGACTAGCGGGAGAGTCGGATACGCAGTATTTT
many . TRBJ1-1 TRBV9 CASSVEGREAFF TGTGCCAGCAGCGTAGAGGGCAGGGAAGCTTTCTTT
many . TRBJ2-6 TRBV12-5 CASGRSSGANVLTF TGTGCTAGTGGTAGGAGCTCTGGGGCCAACGTCCTGACTTTC
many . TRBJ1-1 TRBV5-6 CASSFSGTLNTEAFF TGTGCCAGCAGCTTCTCCGGGACACTGAACACTGAAGCTTTCTTT
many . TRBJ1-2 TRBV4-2 CASSPSGPINYGYTF TGTGCCAGCAGCCCGTCCGGGCCGATAAACTATGGCTACACCTTC
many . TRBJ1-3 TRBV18 CASSPTLQVSWGISGNTIYF TGTGCCAGCTCACCAACCTTACAGGTCTCCTGGGGTATCTCTGGAAACACCATATATTTT
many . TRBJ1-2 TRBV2 CASSVKSGNYGYTF TGTGCCAGCAGTGTCAAGAGCGGGAACTATGGCTACACCTTC
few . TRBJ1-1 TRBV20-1 CSASLLRGVGTTEAFF TGCAGTGCTAGTTTGCTCAGGGGAGTGGGGACGACTGAAGCTTTCTTT
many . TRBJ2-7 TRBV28 CASSRQGPGVYEQYF TGTGCCAGCAGCCGTCAGGGTCCTGGGGTTTACGAGCAGTACTTC
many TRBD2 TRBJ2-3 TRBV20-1 CSARGLSERGDTQYF TGCAGTGCTAGGGGACTATCAGAGAGAGGAGATACGCAGTATTTT
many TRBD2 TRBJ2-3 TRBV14 CASSQASSGRGDTQYF TGTGCCAGCAGCCAGGCTTCTAGCGGGAGGGGAGATACGCAGTATTTT
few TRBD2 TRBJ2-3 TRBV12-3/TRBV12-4 CASTLWTSGSTDTQYF TGTGCCAGCACCTTATGGACTAGCGGGAGCACAGATACGCAGTATTTT
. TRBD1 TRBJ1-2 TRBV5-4 CASSVGQGYGYTF TGTGCCAGCAGCGTGGGACAGGGTTATGGCTACACCTTC
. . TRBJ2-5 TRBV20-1 CSARERGRETQYF TGCAGTGCTAGAGAGAGAGGGAGAGAGACCCAGTACTTC
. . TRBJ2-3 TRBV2 CASSLQGDTQYF TGTGCCAGCAGCCTACAGGGAGATACGCAGTATTTT
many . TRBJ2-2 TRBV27 CASRSTTVQGPTGELFF TGTGCCAGCAGGTCCACGACGGTACAGGGACCCACCGGGGAGCTGTTTTTT
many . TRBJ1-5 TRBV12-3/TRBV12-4 CASSFFAGPQHF TGTGCCAGCAGTTTCTTCGCAGGGCCCCAGCATTTT
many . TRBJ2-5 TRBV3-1 CASSQDLQTQYF TGTGCCAGCAGCCAAGATCTGCAGACCCAGTACTTC
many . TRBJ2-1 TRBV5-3 CARSPRREHNEQFF TGTGCCAGAAGCCCGAGGCGGGAACACAATGAGCAGTTCTTC
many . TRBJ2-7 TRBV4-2 CASSQVVGVQYEQYF TGTGCCAGCAGCCAAGTAGTGGGGGTTCAGTACGAGCAGTACTTC
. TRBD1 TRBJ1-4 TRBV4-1 CASSQQGAGEKLFF TGCGCCAGCAGCCAACAGGGGGCCGGTGAAAAACTGTTTTTT
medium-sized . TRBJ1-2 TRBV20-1 CSARIPARHGYTF TGCAGTGCTAGAATACCAGCACGTCATGGCTACACCTTC
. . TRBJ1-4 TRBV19 CASSMMGTGEKLFF TGTGCCAGTAGTATGATGGGGACGGGGGAAAAACTGTTTTTT
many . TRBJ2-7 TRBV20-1 CSARDYPSYEQYF TGCAGTGCTCGAGACTACCCGTCCTACGAGCAGTACTTC
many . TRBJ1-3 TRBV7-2 CASSFLQGSGNTIYF TGTGCCAGCAGCTTCCTCCAAGGCTCTGGAAACACCATATATTTT
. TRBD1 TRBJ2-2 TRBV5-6 CASSSTGSTGELFF TGTGCCAGCAGCTCGACAGGGTCCACCGGGGAGCTGTTTTTT
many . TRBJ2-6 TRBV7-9 CASSLRTSGANVLTF TGTGCCAGCAGCTTAAGGACCTCTGGGGCCAACGTCCTGACTTTC
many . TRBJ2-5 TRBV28 CASSLAEAARETQYF TGTGCCAGCAGCCTGGCTGAGGCTGCGCGAGAGACCCAGTACTTC